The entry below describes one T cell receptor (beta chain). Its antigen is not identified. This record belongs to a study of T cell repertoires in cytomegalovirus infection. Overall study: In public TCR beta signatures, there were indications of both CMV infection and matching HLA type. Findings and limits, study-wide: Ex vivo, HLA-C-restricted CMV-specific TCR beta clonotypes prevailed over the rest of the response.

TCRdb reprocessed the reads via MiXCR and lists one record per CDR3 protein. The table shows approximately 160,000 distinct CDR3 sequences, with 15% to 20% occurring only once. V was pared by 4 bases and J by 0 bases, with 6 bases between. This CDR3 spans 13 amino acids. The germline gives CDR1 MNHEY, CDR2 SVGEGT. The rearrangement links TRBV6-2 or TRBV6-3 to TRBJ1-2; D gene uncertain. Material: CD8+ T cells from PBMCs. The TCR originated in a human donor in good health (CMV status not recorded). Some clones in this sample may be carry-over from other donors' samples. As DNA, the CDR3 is TGTGCCAGCAGTTCCCAGCCTAACTATGGCTACACCTTC. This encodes CASSSQPNYGYTF.